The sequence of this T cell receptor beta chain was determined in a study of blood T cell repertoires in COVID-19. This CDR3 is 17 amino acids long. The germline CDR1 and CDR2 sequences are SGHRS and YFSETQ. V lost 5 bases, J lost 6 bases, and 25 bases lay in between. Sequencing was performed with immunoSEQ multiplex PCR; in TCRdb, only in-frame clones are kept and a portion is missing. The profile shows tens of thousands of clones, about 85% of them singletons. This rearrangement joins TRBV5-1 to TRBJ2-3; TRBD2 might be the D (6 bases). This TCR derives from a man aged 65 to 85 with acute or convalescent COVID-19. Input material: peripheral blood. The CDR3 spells CASSMFGSGPASDTQYF. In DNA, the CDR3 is TGCGCCAGCAGTATGTTCGGGAGCGGGCCTGCATCGGATACGCAGTATTTT. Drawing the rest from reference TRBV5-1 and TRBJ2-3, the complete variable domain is KAGVTQTPRYLIKTRGQQVTLSCSPISGHRSVSWYQQTPGQGLQFLFEYFSETQRNKGNFPGRFSGRQFSNSRSEMNVSTLELGDSALYLCASSMFGSGPASDTQYFGPGTRLTVL.